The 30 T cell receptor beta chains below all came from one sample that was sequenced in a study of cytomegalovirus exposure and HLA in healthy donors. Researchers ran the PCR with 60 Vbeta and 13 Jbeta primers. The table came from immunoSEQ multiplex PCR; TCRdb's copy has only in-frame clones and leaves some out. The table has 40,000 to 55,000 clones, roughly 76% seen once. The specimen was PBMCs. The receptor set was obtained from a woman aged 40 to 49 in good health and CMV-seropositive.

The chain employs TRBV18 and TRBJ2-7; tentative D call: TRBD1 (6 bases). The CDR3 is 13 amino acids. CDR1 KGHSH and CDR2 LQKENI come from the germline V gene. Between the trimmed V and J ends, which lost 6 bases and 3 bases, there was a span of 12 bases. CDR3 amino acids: CASSFGQSYEQYF. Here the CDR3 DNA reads TGTGCCAGCTCCTTTGGACAGAGCTACGAGCAGTACTTC.

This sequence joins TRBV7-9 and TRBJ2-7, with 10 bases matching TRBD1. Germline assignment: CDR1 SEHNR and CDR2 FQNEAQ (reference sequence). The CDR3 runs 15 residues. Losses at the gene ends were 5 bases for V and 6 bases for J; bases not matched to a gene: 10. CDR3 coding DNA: TGTGCCAGCAGCCAAACCGGGACAGGGGTTGGCGAGCAGTACTTC. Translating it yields CASSQTGTGVGEQYF.

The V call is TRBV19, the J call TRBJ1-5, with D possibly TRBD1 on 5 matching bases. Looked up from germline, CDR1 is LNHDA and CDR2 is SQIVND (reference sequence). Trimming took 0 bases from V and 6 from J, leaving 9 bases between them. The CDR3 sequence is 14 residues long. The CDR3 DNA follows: TGTGCCAGTAGTATAGATAGGGGAAGTCAGCCCCAGCATTTT. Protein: CASSIDRGSQPQHF.

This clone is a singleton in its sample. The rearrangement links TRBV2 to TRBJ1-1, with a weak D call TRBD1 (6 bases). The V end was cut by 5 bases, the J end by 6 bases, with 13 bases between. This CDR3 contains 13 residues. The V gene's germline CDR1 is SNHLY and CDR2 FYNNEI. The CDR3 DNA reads TGTGCCAGCAGTTTTACAGGGTTCTCTGAAGCTTTCTTT. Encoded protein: CASSFTGFSEAFF.

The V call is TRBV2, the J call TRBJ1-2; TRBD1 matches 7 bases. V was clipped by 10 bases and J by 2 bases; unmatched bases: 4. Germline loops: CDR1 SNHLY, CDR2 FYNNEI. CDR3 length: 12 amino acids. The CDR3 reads CATGTENYGYTF. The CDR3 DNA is TGTGCCACGGGGACAGAGAACTATGGCTACACCTTC. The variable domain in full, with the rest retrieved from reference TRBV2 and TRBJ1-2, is EPEVTQTPSHQVTQMGQEVILRCVPISNHLYFYWYRQILGQKVEFLVSFYNNEISEKSEIFDDQFSVERPDGSNFTLKIRSTKLEDSAMYFCATGTENYGYTFGSGTRLTVV.

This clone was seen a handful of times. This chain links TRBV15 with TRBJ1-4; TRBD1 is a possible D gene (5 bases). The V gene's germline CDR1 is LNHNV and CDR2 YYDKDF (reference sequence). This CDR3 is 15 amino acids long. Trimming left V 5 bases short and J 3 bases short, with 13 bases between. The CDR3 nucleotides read TGTGCCACCAGCCTGGAAGGGGCTCCTAATGAAAAACTGTTTTTT. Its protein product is CATSLEGAPNEKLFF.

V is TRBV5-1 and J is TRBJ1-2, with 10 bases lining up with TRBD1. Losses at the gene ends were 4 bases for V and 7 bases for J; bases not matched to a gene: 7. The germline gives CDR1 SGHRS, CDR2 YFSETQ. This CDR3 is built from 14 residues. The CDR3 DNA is TGCGCCAGCAGCGACGGGACAGGGGTAACTGGCTACACCTTC. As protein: CASSDGTGVTGYTF.

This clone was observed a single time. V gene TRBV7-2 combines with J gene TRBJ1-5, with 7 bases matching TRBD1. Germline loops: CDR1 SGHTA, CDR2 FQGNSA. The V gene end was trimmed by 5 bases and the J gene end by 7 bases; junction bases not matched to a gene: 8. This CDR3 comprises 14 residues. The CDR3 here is CASSRDRVEQPQHF. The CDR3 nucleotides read TGTGCCAGCAGCCGTGACAGGGTAGAGCAGCCCCAGCATTTT.

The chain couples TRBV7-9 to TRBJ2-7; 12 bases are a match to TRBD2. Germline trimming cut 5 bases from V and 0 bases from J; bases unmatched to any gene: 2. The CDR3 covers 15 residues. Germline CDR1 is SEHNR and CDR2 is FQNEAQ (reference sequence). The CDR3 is CASSPSGGASYEQYF. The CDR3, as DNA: TGTGCCAGCAGCCCTAGCGGGGGGGCCTCCTACGAGCAGTACTTC.

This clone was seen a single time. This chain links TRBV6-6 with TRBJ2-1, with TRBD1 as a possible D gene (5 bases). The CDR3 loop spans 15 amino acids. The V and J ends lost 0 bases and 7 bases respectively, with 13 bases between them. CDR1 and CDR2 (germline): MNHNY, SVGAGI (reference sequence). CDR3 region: CASSYSDQGWNEQFF. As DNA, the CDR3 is TGTGCCAGCAGTTACTCGGATCAGGGCTGGAATGAGCAGTTCTTC.

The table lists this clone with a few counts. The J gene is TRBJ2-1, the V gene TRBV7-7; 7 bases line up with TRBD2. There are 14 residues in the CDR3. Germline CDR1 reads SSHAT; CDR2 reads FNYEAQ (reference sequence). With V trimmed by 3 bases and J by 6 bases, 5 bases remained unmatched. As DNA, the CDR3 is TGTGCCAGCAGCTTCCTAGCGGACTTCAATGAGCAGTTCTTC. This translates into CASSFLADFNEQFF.

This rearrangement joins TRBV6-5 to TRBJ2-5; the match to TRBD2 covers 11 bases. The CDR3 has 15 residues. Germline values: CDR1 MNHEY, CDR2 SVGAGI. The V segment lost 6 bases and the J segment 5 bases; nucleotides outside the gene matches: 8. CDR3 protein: CASSRLAGSTETQYF. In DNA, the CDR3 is TGTGCCAGCAGCCGACTAGCGGGGAGTACGGAGACCCAGTACTTC.

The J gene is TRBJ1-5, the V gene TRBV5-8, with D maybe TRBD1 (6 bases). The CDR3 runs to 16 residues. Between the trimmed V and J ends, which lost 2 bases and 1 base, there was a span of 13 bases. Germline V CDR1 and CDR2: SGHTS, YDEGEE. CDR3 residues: CASSLRGGASNQPQHF. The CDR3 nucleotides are TGTGCCAGCAGCTTACGGGGGGGGGCCAGCAATCAGCCCCAGCATTTT.

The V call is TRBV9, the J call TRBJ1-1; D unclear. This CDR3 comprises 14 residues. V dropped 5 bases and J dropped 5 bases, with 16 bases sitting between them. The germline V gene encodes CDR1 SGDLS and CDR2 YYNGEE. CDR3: CASRGEGSGTEAFF. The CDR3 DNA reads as TGTGCCAGCAGGGGAGAAGGGTCGGGGACTGAAGCTTTCTTT.

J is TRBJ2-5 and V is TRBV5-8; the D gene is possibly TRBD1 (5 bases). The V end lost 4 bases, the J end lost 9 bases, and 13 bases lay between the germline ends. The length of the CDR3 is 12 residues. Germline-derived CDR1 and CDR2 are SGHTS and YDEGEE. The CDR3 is CASSLGLGAQYF. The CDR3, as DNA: TGTGCCAGCAGCCTCGGGCTAGGGGCCCAGTACTTC.

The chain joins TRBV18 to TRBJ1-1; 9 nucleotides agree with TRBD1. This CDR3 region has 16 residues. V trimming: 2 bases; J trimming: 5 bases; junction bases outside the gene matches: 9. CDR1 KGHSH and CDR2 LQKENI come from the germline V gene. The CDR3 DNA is TGTGCCAGCTCACCATCGACAGGGGGAGTGGGAACTGAAGCTTTCTTT. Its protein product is CASSPSTGGVGTEAFF.

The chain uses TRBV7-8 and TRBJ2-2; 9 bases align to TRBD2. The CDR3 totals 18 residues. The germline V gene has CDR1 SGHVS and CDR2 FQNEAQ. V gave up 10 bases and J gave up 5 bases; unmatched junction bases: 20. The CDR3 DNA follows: TGTGCCACCCAGGGTACCGTAGCCGGCGGGGGGGCGACCGGGGAGCTGTTTTTT. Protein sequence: CATQGTVAGGGATGELFF.

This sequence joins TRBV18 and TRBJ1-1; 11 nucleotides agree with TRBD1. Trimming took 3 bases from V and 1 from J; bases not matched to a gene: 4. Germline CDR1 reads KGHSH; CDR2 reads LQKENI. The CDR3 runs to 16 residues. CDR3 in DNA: TGTGCCAGCTCACCCGGGACAGGGGGTGCGAACACTGAAGCTTTCTTT. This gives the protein CASSPGTGGANTEAFF.

CDR3 nucleotide sequence: TGCAGCGTTGAAGCAGCCAGTCGGGATACTTTCTTC. Protein: CSVEAASRDTFF. This chain uses TRBV29-1 with TRBJ2-1, with D perhaps matching TRBD2 (5 bases). CDR1 and CDR2 (germline): SQVTM, ANQGSEA. There are 12 residues in the CDR3. The V end was cut by 1 base, the J end by 16 bases, with 17 bases between.

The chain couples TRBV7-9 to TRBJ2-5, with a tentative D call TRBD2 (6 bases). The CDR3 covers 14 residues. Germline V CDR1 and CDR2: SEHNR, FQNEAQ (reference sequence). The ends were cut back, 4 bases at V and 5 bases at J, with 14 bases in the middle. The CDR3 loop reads CASSSGGALETQYF. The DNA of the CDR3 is TGTGCCAGCAGCTCGGGCGGGGCCCTGGAGACCCAGTACTTC.

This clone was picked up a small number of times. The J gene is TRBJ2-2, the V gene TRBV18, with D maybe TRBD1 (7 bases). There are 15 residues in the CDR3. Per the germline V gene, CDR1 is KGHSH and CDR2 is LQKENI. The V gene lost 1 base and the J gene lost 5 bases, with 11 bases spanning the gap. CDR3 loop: CASSPLPGGTGELFF. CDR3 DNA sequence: TGTGCCAGCTCACCACTTCCAGGGGGGACCGGGGAGCTGTTTTTT.

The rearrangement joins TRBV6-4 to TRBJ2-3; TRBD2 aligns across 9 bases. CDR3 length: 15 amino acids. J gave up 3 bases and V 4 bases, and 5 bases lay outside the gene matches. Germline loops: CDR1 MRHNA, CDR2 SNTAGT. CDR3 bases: TGTGCCAGCAGTGGGCAGCGGGGGGAAACAGATACGCAGTATTTT. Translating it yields CASSGQRGETDTQYF.

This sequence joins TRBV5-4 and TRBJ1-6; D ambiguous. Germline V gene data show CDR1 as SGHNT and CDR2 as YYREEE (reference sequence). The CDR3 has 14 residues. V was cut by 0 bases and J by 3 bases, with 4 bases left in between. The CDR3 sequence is CASSLGHYNSPLHF. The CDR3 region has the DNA TGTGCCAGCAGCTTGGGTCACTATAATTCACCCCTCCACTTT.

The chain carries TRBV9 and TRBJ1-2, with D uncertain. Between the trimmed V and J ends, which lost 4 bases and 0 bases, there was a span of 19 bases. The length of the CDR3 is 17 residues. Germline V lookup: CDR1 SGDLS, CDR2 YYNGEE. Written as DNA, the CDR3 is TGTGCCAGCAGCACTACCGGGTCGTCCATAGCTAACTATGGCTACACCTTC. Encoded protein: CASSTTGSSIANYGYTF.

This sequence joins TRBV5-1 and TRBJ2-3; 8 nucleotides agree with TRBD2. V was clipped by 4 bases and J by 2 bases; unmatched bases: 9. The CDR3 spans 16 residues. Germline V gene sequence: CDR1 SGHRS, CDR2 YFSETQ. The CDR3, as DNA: TGCGCCAGCAGCCCCATTGGAGCGGGGGTCACAGATACGCAGTATTTT. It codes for CASSPIGAGVTDTQYF. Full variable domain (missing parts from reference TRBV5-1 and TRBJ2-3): KAGVTQTPRYLIKTRGQQVTLSCSPISGHRSVSWYQQTPGQGLQFLFEYFSETQRNKGNFPGRFSGRQFSNSRSEMNVSTLELGDSALYLCASSPIGAGVTDTQYFGPGTRLTVL.

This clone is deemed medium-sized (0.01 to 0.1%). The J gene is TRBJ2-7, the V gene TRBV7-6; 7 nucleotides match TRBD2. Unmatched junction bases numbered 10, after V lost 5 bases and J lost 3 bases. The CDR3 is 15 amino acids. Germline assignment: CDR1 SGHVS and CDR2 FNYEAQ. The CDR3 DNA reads TGTGCCAGCAGCGGCATGGTGGGGGGGAGCTACGAGCAGTACTTC. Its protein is CASSGMVGGSYEQYF.

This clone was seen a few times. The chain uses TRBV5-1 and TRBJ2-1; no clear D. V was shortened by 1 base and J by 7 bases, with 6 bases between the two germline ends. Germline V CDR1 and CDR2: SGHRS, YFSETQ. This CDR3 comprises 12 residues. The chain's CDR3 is CASSLIVNEQFF. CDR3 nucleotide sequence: TGCGCCAGCAGCTTGATCGTTAATGAGCAGTTCTTC.

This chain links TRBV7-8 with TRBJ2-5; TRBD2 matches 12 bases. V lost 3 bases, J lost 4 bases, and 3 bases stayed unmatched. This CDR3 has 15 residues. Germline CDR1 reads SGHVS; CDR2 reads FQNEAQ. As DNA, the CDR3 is TGTGCCAGCAGCTTGACTAGCGGGGGTATAGAGACCCAGTACTTC. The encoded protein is CASSLTSGGIETQYF.

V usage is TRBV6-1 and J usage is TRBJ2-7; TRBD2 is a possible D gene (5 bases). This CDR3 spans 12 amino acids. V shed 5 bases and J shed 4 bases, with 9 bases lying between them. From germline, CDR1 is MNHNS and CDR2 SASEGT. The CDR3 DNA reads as TGTGCCAGCAGTCCTAGCTTGTACGAGCAGTACTTC. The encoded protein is CASSPSLYEQYF.

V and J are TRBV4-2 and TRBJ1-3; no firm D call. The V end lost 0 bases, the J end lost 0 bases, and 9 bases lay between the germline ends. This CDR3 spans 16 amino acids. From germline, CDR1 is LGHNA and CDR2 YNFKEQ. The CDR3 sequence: CASSQELTRSGNTIYF. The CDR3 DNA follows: TGTGCCAGCAGCCAAGAATTGACACGCTCTGGAAACACCATATATTTT.